This T cell receptor (beta chain) emerged from a study of siplizumab effects on memory and regulatory T cells. Findings of the study overall: Researchers did not confirm the suppressive function of proliferating Tregs from siplizumab cultures. Siplizumab produced a significant drop in alloreactive sequences attributable to unstimulated CD4+ memory cells. Assignment of a naive or memory phenotype failed for roughly 75-95% of the proliferating CD4+ or CD8+ clones.

Sequencing was performed with immunoSEQ multiplex PCR; in TCRdb, only in-frame clones are kept and a portion is missing. The table includes tens of thousands of clones, roughly 78% detected once. A note on this clone: No antigen is known for it.

V was trimmed by 1 base and J by 5 bases, leaving 19 bases between them. There are 16 residues in the CDR3. Germline V lookup: CDR1 SGHDT, CDR2 YYEEEE. This sequence originates from a human donor in good health. V gene TRBV5-6 combines with J gene TRBJ2-7; perhaps D is TRBD1 or TRBD2 (5 bases each). The material sequenced was memory CD4+ T cells sorted from blood. The CDR3 nucleotides read TGTGCCAGCAGCTTGTCGTGGGTCATGGGGGTCAACGAGCAGTACTTC. Encoded protein: CASSLSWVMGVNEQYF.